The clone carrying this TCR beta chain was counted many times. No antigen is known for it. These data are taken from a study of post-analysis software for immune sequencing data. The overall study: The cohort encompassed relapsing-remitting, secondary progressive and progressive-relapsing multiple sclerosis disease courses.

General study points: Strong same-batch co-clustering of samples appeared with F measure clustering. When compared against controls, multiple sclerosis patients showed significantly lower normalized Chao1 diversity. In patients, TRBV5-6, TRBV5-1 and TRBV20-1 belonged to five TRBV segments found more frequently than in controls.

Researchers reported that TCR beta cDNA libraries carried unique molecular identifiers. Each batch of about 1 to 11 million T cells produced hundreds of thousands of cDNA molecules. Each CDR3 protein is one row after TCRdb ran MiXCR on the PCR reads. The sample lists more than 450,000 distinct CDR3 sequences, about a third occurring once. The CDR3 is 13 residues long. V was cut by 6 bases and J by 2 bases, with 10 bases left in between. CDR1 is SEHNR and CDR2 is FQNEAQ in the germline V gene (reference sequence). The sequenced sample consisted of blood. V is TRBV7-9 and J is TRBJ1-2; a possible D gene is TRBD1 (5 bases). This clonotype was sampled from a girl aged 2-17 years with multiple sclerosis. The CDR3 sequence is CASSSGSNYGYTF. In nucleotides, the CDR3 is TGTGCCAGCAGTTCAGGGTCCAACTATGGCTACACCTTC.